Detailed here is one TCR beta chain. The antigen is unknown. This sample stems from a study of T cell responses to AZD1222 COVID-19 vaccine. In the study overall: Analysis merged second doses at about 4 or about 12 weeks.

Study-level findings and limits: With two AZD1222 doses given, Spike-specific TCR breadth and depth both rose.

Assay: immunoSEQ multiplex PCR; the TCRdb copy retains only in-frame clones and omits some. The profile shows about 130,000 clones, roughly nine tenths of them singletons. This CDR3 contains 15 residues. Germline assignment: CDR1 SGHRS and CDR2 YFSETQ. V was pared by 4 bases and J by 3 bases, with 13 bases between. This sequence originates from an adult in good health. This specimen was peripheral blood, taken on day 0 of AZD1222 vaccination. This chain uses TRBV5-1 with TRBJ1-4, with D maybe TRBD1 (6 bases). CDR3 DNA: TGCGCCAGCAGCCACAGGGTCGGAGCTAATGAAAAACTGTTTTTT. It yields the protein CASSHRVGANEKLFF.